This T cell receptor (beta chain) was found in a study of blood T cell repertoires in COVID-19 (TCRdb year 2020). For context, the study as a whole: Samples covering the acute and convalescent phases of COVID-19 were provided by collaborators in the United States, Italy and Spain. The repertoires were released in a freely available public database intended as a resource for research on the immune response to SARS-CoV-2. Where available, HLA class I and class II types were obtained from metadata supplied by the sample provider rather than from assay-based typing. The prospective study material was composed of cDNA or gDNA derived from T cells, B-cell-depleted T cells, or PBMCs. Sample metadata almost always included a de-identified subject ID, COVID-19 status, age in years and sex. Subjects who had been exposed to COVID-19, were actively infected with it, or had recovered from it provided the deeply sampled blood TCRbeta repertoires that made up the dataset. Samples came from the ongoing ImmuneRACE study (first 160 participants) plus 1,254 subjects from 6 global collaborators. Points the paper makes about the study in general: The amount of clinical and demographic metadata varied by source and participant and was provided uncurated.

Each collaborating institution followed its own protocols to collect whole blood in K2EDTA tubes. For TCRbeta analysis, collaborators shipped samples in one of three forms: frozen whole blood, isolated PBMCs, or DNA extracted from either of those sample types. TCRbeta CDR3 regions were amplified from genomic DNA by means of the immunoSEQ Assay, a bias-controlled multiplex PCR. The study's processing was this. Nucleated cell counts per sample were estimated from amplification of reference gene primers within the assay. Sequence reads were collapsed and filtered to measure the absolute abundance of every unique TCRbeta CDR3 rearrangement. Productive Simpson clonality was computed per sample as the square root of Simpson's diversity index over productive rearrangements. TCRdb stores this immuneACCESS table with in-frame sequences only. Part of the clones is absent; in the studies checked, under half of the shortfall reflects unresolved V genes, and no reason is known for the rest. For V, J and clone size, that table is used; D and trimming come from the DNA. This sample holds 250,000 to 300,000 clones; about nine tenths were observed only once. Around 12% of the sample is in the top ten clones.

Comments on this clone: The clone's antigen remains unknown. No qualities accompany the bases; no much larger clone lies one base away.

Material for sequencing was peripheral blood. This clonotype originated in a woman aged 55-70 years with acute or convalescent COVID-19.

The CDR3 reads CATAAGGSPLHF. The bases read TGTGCCACCGCCGCAGGGGGATCACCCCTCCACTTT. The chain couples TRBV10-3 to TRBJ1-6; 7 central bases correspond to TRBD1. Sequences ENHRY (CDR1) and SYGVKD (CDR2) are obtained from the germline V gene. For this chain, trimming is 10 bases at the V end and 10 bases at the J end, and the number of junction bases without a gene match is 7. CDR3 length: 12 amino acids, cysteine to phenylalanine. Just the 36-base CDR3 DNA is kept, in frame starting at base 1.